The source of this T cell receptor beta chain is a study of shared clonotypes between healthy human individuals (dated by TCRdb to about 2020). For context, the study as a whole: The cohort included a few men and a couple of women between 18 and 49 years of age. Per donor, three plates each were used for CD4 naive and CD4 memory, two for CD8 naive, and one for CD8 memory. Blood TCR repertoires of five healthy adults were deeply sequenced to estimate repertoire size and the extent of clonotype sharing between individuals. To increase sequencing depth and limit assay-specific biases, different laboratories used diverse techniques to prepare libraries and sequence TCR repertoires. Between about 0.85 and 8.9 billion PBMCs per donor were obtained by leukapheresis.

The research as a whole found: Because the study included only a small number of donors, the genetic and exposure-history diversity represented was limited. When a few donors were compared, the shared fraction of clonotypes was about 5.4% for naive CD4, 3.5% for naive CD8, about 2.4% for memory CD4, and 0.3% to 0.5% for memory CD8. Pairwise subsampling indicated that sequencing depth was expected to affect the degree of clonotype sharing among donors. Compared with non-shared clonotypes, the clonotypes found in all four sorted-subset donors had higher generation probabilities. Sampling was restricted to blood, and TCR repertoires in tissues likely differ from the TCR repertoires found in blood. Naive subsets generally had larger estimated clonotype richness than memory subsets. Even with the large sequencing depth, rarefaction of the sorted-subset datasets indicated that sequencing was incomplete.

Using the deep immunoSEQ assay, multiplex PCR amplified TCR CDR3 regions from genomic DNA. For each cell subset, the extracted genomic DNA was distributed evenly across all wells of several immunoSEQ 96-well plates, and each plate served as one replicate. For sorted subsets, about 200 ng genomic DNA, equal to some 30,000 T cell genomes, was loaded into each replicate PCR. Purified libraries were quantified with a Qubit 3.0 fluorometer, sized on a Bioanalyzer 2100, and re-quantified with the KAPA Library Quantification kit. Each immunoSEQ 96-well plate was sequenced on its own single-read 150-cycle Illumina NextSeq 550 flow cell. Processing in the source paper ran as follows. Because the immunoSEQ output held only junctional sequences and lacked quality scores, the filtering could not match the filtering applied to full-length reads. To assign V/J genes and CDR3, sequences were annotated against IMGT germline references using PyIR, a Python wrapper for IgBLAST v1.9. Reads with weak V/J assignments (E-value above 1e-6), missing CDR3, stop codons, out-of-frame junctions, or ambiguous translated residues were removed. V3J clonotypes were defined as sequences sharing an identical inferred V gene, J gene, and CDR3 amino acid sequence. Percentage overlap between repertoires was calculated by dividing the number of shared unique clonotypes by the size of the smaller repertoire. Repertoire richness was assessed with RTK rarefaction, the Chao1 estimator, and Recon v2.1 estimates of unobserved clonotypes. Generation probabilities were computed with OLGA for all TCRbeta clonotypes obtained by the gDNA method from several donors. TCRdb took this table from immuneACCESS and kept in-frame rearrangements with V and J called. Such tables lack part of the clones; where checked against another copy, unresolved V genes explain under half of the gap, and the rest is unexplained. V, J and clone size are taken as reported in that table, and D and trimming were inferred from the DNA itself. Recorded for this sample are about 1.5 million clones; 98% of them occurred a single time. The top ten constitute less than 0.55% of the sample.

Healthy HIV-negative adults with no recently reported acute infections or vaccinations were included as donors. Every donor was a Caucasian adult residing in Nashville, Tennessee, USA. CD4+ T cells were enriched through magnetic negative selection, after which naive cells were positively selected on CD45RA and the remaining negative fraction served as the memory subset. After blood collection by leukapheresis, PBMCs were isolated using Ficoll-Histopaque density gradient centrifugation and then cryopreserved in the vapor phase of liquid nitrogen. Purity and quantity of every magnetically sorted T cell population were checked by analytical flow cytometry. Each sorted fraction had its genomic DNA isolated and then quantified by UV absorbance on a Nanodrop 2000c. The CDR3 runs 13 residues from the cysteine to the phenylalanine. Only the CDR3 region is kept as DNA, spanning 39 bases read in frame from base 1. Looking up the germline V gene yields CDR1 MRHNA and CDR2 SNTAGT. A distance of 13 bases separates the germline ends of V and J, which lose 2 bases and 11 bases respectively.

This clone was observed once. Its antigen target is currently unknown. Base-call qualities are not available, and no considerably larger clone is one nucleotide away. The sample consisted of naive CD4+ T cells sorted from blood. The sample's cell subset or site label, decoded: CD45RA+ positively selected. This receptor was taken from a man younger than 45 in good health. The chain was built from TRBV6-4 and TRBJ2-1; the D element could tentatively be TRBD1 or TRBD2, as 5 bases agree for each. The DNA sequence is given as TGTGCCAGCAGTGACGAGTTCTTGGGACAGCAGTTCTTC. It codes for CASSDEFLGQQFF.